This TCR beta chain stems from a study of T cell responses to AZD1222 COVID-19 vaccine. The wider study: Researchers grouped second doses given at about 4 or about 12 weeks into one pool.

Study-wide findings and caveats: Possibly, clonal diversity was underestimated; donors were largely white British and included more females. As reported, nearly half of all spike-specific TCRs target variant regions that are unmutated.

There are 14 residues in the CDR3. CDR1 and CDR2 from the germline V gene are SGHDT and YYEEEE. V lost 5 bases to trimming and J lost 3 bases, with 11 bases between them. Generated by immunoSEQ multiplex PCR, the TCRdb table keeps only in-frame clones and is missing some. The repertoire holds approximately 94,000 clones, with just under 90% as singletons. For this clone: Its antigen is not identified.

This sequence joins TRBV5-6 and TRBJ1-4, with D perhaps matching TRBD1 (5 bases). The source was peripheral blood, collected on day 0 of AZD1222 vaccination. The receptor was isolated from an adult in good health. CDR3 protein: CASRFQGSNEKLFF. The CDR3 nucleotides read TGTGCCAGCAGGTTCCAGGGCTCTAATGAAAAACTGTTTTTT.